One and the same sample provided the 5 T cell receptor beta chains below, sequenced in a study of T cell responses to AZD1222 COVID-19 vaccine. Libraries were prepared by immunoSEQ multiplex PCR; TCRdb keeps only in-frame clonotypes and omits some of them. Here the sample spans about 96,000 clones, roughly nine tenths being singletons. Specimen: peripheral blood, collected on day 0 of AZD1222 vaccination. The receptors derive from an adult in good health.

This rearrangement joins TRBV4-2 to TRBJ2-7; either TRBD1 or TRBD2 may fit D (5 bases each). Germline CDR1 is LGHNA and CDR2 is YNFKEQ. This CDR3 region has 13 residues. Trimming removed 3 bases from V and 6 bases from J, with 12 bases in between. The CDR3 sequence: CASSHGTQGEQYF. CDR3 nucleotide sequence: TGTGCCAGCAGCCACGGGACGCAGGGCGAGCAGTACTTC.

This chain links TRBV7-8 with TRBJ1-2; D is ambiguous. The CDR3 has 14 amino acids. Germline V gene data show CDR1 as SGHVS and CDR2 as FQNEAQ. V gave up 1 base and J gave up 8 bases, with 14 bases separating them. The CDR3 DNA sequence: TGTGCCAGCAGCTTAGATATCGGGATAGGCGGCTACACCTTC. Amino acid sequence: CASSLDIGIGGYTF.

This clone appeared once. The V and J genes are TRBV30 and TRBJ1-5; TRBD1 agrees at 7 bases. Germline V gene lookup returns CDR1 GTSNPN and CDR2 SVGIG (reference sequence). The junction had 9 bases not matched to a gene; V was cut back by 4 bases and J by 6 bases. The CDR3 is made up of 14 amino acids. CDR3 in DNA: TGTGCCTGGACACCGGGACAGAGCGGTCAGCCCCAGCATTTT. It encodes CAWTPGQSGQPQHF.

The genes are TRBV7-2 and TRBJ2-2, with D maybe TRBD2 (6 bases). Trimming removed 1 base from V and 1 base from J, with 10 bases in between. The germline gives CDR1 SGHTA, CDR2 FQGNSA. The CDR3 runs to 16 residues. In nucleotides, the CDR3 is TGTGCCAGCAGCTTAGGCGGAGGGCGGAACACCGGGGAGCTGTTTTTT. Translation gives CASSLGGGRNTGELFF.

This chain's CDR3 is CASRLAGTNTGELFF. The CDR3 DNA reads TGTGCCAGCAGGCTAGCGGGGACGAACACCGGGGAGCTGTTTTTT. The J gene is TRBJ2-2, the V gene TRBV2; 9 bases fit TRBD2. This CDR3 region has 15 residues. Trimming took 6 bases from V and 0 from J; bases not matched to a gene: 2. CDR1 and CDR2 from the germline V gene are SNHLY and FYNNEI.